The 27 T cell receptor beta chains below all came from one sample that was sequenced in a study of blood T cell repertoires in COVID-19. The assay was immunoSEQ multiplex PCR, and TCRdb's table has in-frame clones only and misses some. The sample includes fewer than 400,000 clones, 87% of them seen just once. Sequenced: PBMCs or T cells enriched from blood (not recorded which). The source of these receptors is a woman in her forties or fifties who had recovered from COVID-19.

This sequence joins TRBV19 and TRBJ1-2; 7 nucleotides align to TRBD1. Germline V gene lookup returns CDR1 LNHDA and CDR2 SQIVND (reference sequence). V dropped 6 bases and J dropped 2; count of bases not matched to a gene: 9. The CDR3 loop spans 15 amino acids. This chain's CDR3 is CASRHRDSINYGYTF. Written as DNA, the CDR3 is TGTGCCAGTAGGCACCGGGACAGCATAAACTATGGCTACACCTTC.

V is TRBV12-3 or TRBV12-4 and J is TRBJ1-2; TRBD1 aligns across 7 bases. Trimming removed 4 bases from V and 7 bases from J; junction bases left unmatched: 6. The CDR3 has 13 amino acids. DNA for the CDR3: TGTGCCAGCAGTTACGACAGGGTTGGTGGCTACACCTTC. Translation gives CASSYDRVGGYTF.

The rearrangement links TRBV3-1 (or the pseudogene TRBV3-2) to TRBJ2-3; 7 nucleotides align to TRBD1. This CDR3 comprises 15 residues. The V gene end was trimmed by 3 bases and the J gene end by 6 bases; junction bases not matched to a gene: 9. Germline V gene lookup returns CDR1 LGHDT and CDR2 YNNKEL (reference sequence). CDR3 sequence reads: CASSQYRGVADTQYF. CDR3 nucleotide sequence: TGTGCCAGCAGCCAGTACAGGGGCGTGGCGGATACGCAGTATTTT.

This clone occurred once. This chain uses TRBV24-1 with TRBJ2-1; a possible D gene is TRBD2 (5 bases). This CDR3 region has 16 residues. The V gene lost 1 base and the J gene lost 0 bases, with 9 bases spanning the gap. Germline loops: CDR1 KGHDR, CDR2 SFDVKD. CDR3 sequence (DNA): TGTGCCACCAGTGATTTCGGGAAAAACTCCTACAATGAGCAGTTCTTC. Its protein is CATSDFGKNSYNEQFF.

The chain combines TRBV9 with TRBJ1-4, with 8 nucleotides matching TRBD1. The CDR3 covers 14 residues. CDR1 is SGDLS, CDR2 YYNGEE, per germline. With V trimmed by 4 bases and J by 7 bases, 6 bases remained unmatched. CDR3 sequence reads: CASSRQGAGEKLFF. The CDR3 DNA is TGTGCCAGCAGCCGCCAGGGGGCGGGTGAAAAACTGTTTTTT.

DNA for the CDR3: TGTGCCAGCAGTCGTCAGGCGAGTGAAGCTTTCTTT. Translation: CASSRQASEAFF. V gene TRBV9 combines with J gene TRBJ1-1; D gene ambiguous. The CDR3 extends over 12 amino acids. V lost 5 bases to trimming and J lost 7 bases, with 12 bases between them. Germline values: CDR1 SGDLS, CDR2 YYNGEE.

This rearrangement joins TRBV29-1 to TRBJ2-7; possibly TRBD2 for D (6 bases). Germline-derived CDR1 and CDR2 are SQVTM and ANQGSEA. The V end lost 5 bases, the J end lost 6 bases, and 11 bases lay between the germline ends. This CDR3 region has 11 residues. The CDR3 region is CSVRLGGEQYF. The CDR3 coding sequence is TGCAGCGTTCGACTCGGGGGCGAGCAGTACTTC.

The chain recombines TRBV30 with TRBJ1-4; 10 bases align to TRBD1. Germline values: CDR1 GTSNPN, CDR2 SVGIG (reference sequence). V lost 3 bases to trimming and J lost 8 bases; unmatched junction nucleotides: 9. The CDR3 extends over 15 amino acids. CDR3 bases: TGTGCCTGGAGCGAGGGACAGGGGAGTGGCGAAAAACTGTTTTTT. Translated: CAWSEGQGSGEKLFF.

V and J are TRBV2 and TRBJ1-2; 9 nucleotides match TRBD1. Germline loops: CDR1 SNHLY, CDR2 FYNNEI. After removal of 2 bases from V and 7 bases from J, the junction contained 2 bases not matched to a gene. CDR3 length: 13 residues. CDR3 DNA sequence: TGTGCCAGCAGTGAAACAGGGGGCCGTGGCTACACCTTC. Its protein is CASSETGGRGYTF.

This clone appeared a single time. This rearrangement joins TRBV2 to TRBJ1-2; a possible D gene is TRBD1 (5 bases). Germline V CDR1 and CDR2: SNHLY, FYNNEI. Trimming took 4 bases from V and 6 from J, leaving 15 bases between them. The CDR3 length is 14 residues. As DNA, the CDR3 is TGTGCCAGCAGTGGAATTTCGGGGGTCCATGGCTACACCTTC. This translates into CASSGISGVHGYTF. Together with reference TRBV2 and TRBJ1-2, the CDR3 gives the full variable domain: EPEVTQTPSHQVTQMGQEVILRCVPISNHLYFYWYRQILGQKVEFLVSFYNNEISEKSEIFDDQFSVERPDGSNFTLKIRSTKLEDSAMYFCASSGISGVHGYTFGSGTRLTVV.

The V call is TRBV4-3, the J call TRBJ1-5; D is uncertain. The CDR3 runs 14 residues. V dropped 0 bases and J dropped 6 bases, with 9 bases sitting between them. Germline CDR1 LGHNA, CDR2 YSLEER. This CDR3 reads CASSQDFLLQPQHF. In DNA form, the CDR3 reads TGCGCCAGCAGCCAAGATTTTCTACTTCAGCCCCAGCATTTT.

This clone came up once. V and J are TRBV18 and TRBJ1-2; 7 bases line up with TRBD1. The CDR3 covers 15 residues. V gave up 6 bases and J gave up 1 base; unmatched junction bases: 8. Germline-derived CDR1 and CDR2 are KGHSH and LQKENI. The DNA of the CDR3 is TGTGCCAGCTCCCCGCAGGGGGAGAGTAACTATGGCTACACCTTC. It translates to CASSPQGESNYGYTF.

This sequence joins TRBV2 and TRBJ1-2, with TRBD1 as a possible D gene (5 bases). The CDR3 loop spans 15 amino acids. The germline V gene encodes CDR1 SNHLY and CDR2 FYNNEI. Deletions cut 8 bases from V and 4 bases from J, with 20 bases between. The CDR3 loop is CASQVEKGEGYGYTF. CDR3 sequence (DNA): TGTGCCAGCCAAGTAGAAAAAGGGGAAGGCTATGGCTACACCTTC. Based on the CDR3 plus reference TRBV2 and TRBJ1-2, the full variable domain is EPEVTQTPSHQVTQMGQEVILRCVPISNHLYFYWYRQILGQKVEFLVSFYNNEISEKSEIFDDQFSVERPDGSNFTLKIRSTKLEDSAMYFCASQVEKGEGYGYTFGSGTRLTVV.

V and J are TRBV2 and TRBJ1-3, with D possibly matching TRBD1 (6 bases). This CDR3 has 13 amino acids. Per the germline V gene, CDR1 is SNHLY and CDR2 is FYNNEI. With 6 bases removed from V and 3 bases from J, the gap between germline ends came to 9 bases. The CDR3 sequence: CASSGQLGNTIYF. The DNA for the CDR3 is TGTGCCAGCAGCGGACAGCTTGGAAACACCATATATTTT.

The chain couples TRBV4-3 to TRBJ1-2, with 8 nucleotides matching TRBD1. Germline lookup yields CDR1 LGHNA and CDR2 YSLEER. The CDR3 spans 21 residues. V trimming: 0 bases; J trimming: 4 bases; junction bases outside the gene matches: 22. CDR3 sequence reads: CASSQDYPPRSYRGKLYGYTF. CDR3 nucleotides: TGCGCCAGCAGCCAAGATTATCCCCCCCGATCGTACAGGGGGAAACTCTATGGCTACACCTTC.

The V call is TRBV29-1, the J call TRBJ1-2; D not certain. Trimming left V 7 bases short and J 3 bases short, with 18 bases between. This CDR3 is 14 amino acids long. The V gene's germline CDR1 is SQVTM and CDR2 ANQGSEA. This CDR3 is CSAASIHGYYGYTF. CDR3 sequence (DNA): TGCAGCGCCGCTAGCATCCATGGGTACTATGGCTACACCTTC. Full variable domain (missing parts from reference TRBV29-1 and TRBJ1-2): SAVISQKPSRDICQRGTSLTIQCQVDSQVTMMFWYRQQPGQSLTLIATANQGSEATYESGFVIDKFPISRPNLTFSTLTVSNMSPEDSSIYLCSAASIHGYYGYTFGSGTRLTVV.

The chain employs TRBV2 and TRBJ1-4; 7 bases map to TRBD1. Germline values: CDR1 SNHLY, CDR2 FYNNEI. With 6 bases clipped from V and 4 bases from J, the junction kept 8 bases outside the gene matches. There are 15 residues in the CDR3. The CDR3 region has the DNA TGTGCCAGCAGCGATACAGGGGCAATTAATGAAAAACTGTTTTTT. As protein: CASSDTGAINEKLFF.

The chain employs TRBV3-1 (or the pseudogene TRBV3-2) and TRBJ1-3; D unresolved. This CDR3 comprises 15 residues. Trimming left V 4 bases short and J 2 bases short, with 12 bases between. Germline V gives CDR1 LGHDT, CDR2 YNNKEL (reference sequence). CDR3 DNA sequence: TGTGCCAGCAGCCGACTATCGGATACTGGAAACACCATATATTTT. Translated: CASSRLSDTGNTIYF.

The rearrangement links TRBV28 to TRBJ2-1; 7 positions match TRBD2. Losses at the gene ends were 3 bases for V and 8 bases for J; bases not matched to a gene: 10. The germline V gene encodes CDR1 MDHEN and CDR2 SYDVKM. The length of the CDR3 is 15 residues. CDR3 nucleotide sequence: TGTGCCAGCAGTTTCAGTCCGCTGGGGAGGGATGAGCAGTTCTTC. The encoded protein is CASSFSPLGRDEQFF.

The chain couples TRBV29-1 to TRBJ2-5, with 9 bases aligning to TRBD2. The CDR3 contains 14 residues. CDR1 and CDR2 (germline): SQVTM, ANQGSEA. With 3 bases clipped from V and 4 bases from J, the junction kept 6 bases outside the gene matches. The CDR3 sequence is CSVEGGGAAETQYF. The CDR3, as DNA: TGCAGCGTTGAGGGCGGGGGGGCCGCAGAGACCCAGTACTTC.

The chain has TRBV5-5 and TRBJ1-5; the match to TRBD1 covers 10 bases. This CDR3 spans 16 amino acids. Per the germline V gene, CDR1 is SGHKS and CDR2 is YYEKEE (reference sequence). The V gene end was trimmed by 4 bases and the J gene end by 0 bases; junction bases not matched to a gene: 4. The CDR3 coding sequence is TGTGCCAGCAGCGGGACAGGGGACGCTAGCAATCAGCCCCAGCATTTT. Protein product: CASSGTGDASNQPQHF.

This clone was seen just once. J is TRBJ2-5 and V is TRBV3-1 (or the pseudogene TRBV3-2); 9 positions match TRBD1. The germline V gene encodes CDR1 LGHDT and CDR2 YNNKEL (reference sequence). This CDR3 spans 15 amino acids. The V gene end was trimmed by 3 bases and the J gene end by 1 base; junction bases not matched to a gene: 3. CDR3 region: CASSQDRGPQETQYF. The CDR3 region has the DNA TGTGCCAGCAGCCAGGACAGGGGACCCCAAGAGACCCAGTACTTC.

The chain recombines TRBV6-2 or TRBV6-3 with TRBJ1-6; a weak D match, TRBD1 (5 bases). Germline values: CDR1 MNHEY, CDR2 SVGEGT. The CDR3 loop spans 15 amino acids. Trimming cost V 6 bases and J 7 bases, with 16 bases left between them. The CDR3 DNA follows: TGTGCCAGCAGCGGAATCAGGGTTGAGAATTCACCCCTCCACTTT. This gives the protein CASSGIRVENSPLHF.

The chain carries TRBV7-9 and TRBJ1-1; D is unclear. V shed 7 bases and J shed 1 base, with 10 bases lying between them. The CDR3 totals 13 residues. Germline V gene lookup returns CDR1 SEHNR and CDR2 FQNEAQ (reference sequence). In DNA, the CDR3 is TGTGCCAGCATATTCGAGGAGAACACTGAAGCTTTCTTT. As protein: CASIFEENTEAFF.

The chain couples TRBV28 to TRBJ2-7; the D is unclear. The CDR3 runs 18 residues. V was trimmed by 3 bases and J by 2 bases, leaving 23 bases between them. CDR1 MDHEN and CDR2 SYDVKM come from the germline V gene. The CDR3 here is CASSLWRFGDTPPYEQYF. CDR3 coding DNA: TGTGCCAGCAGTTTGTGGCGTTTTGGCGACACCCCCCCCTACGAGCAGTACTTC.

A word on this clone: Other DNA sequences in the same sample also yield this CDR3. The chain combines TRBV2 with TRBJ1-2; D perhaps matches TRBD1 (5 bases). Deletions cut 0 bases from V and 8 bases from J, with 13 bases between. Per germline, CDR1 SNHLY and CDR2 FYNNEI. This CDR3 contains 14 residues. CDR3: CASSEAWGVGGYTF. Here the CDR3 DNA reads TGTGCCAGCAGTGAAGCGTGGGGGGTGGGGGGCTACACCTTC.

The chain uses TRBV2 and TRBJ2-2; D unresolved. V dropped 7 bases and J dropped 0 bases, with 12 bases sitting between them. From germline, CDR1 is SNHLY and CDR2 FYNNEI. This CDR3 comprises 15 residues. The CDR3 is CASMRENSNTGELFF. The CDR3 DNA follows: TGTGCCAGCATGCGAGAGAACTCGAACACCGGGGAGCTGTTTTTT.